The T cell receptor beta chain described here comes from a study of response to subunit inactivated influenza vaccine. General observations from the study: Few new T cells, the authors suggested, are recruited by each seasonal influenza vaccination.

The J segment lost 6 bases and the V segment lost 7 bases, leaving 3 bases of the junction unmatched. Germline CDR1 is SQVTM and CDR2 is ANQGSEA. This CDR3 comprises 11 residues. In TCRdb, the RT-PCR reads were re-called with MiXCR into one record per CDR3 protein. The sample includes hundreds of thousands of distinct CDR3 sequences, about 25% seen only once; the top ten take less than 2.5%. This clonotype was observed a few times. The antigen remains unidentified. The clonotype originates from a man aged 45 to 65 who received an inactivated influenza vaccine. The sequencing used CD4+ T cells sorted from PBMCs, collected 4 to 6 days after vaccination. The genes are TRBV29-1 and TRBJ2-3, with TRBD1 identical over 8 bases. This chain's CDR3 is CSGGDRDTQYF. Here the CDR3 DNA reads TGCAGCGGGGGGGACAGGGATACGCAGTATTTT.